This entry concerns a single T cell receptor beta chain. This sample is drawn from a study of blood T cell repertoires in COVID-19. Study overall: Samples taken during acute and convalescent COVID-19 were collected in the United States, Italy and Spain. The analysed material was cDNA or gDNA that came from T cells, B-cell-depleted T cells, or PBMCs.

Per the study methods: Estimated nucleated cell counts came from reference gene primer amplification. Clones were sequenced by immunoSEQ multiplex PCR, and TCRdb holds only the in-frame ones, with some missing. Clone size and V and J calls were adopted from that table, with D and trimming inferred from the DNA. The sample has 500,000 to 600,000 clones, 85% to 90% seen once. Seattle's enrolled individuals joined amid active infection and were then monitored longitudinally. Germline trimming cut 4 bases from V and 3 bases from J; bases unmatched to any gene: 5. The CDR3 extends over 17 amino acids. Per germline, CDR1 LGHNA and CDR2 YNFKEQ.

The chain has TRBV4-2 and TRBJ2-1; 14 nucleotides align to TRBD2. The sequenced sample was peripheral blood. This TCR came from a woman aged 45 to 65 with COVID-19, enrolled during active disease. The CDR3 is CASSPGLAGAGYNEQFF. In DNA form, the CDR3 reads TGTGCCAGCAGCCCGGGACTAGCGGGAGCGGGCTACAATGAGCAGTTCTTC.